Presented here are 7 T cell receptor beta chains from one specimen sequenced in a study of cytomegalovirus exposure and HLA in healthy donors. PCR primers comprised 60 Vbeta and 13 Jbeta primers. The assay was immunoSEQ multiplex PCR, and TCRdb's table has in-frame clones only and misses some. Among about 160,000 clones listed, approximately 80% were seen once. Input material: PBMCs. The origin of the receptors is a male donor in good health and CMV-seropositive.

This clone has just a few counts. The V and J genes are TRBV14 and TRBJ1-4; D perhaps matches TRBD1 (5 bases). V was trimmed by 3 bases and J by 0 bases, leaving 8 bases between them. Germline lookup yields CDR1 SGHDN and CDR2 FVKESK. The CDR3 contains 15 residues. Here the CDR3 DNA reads TGTGCCAGCAGCCACAGGGCCCCAACTAATGAAAAACTGTTTTTT. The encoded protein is CASSHRAPTNEKLFF.

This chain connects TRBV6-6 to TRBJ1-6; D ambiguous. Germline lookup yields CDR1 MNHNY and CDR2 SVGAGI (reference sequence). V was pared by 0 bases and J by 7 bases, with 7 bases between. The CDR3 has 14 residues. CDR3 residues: CASSYSSANSPLHF. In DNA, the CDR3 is TGTGCCAGCAGTTACTCGTCAGCGAATTCACCCCTCCACTTT.

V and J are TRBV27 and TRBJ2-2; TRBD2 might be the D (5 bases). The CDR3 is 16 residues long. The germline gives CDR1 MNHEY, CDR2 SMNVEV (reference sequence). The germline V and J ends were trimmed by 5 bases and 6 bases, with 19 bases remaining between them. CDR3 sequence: CASSPRLAGIAGELFF. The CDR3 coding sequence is TGTGCCAGCAGTCCCCGGTTAGCCGGGATCGCCGGGGAGCTGTTTTTT.

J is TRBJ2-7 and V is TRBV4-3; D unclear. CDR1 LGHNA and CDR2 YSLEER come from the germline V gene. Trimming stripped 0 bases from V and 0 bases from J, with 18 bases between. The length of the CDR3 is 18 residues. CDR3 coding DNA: TGCGCCAGCAGCCAAGATACCATCCCGACTGCCCTCTCCTACGAGCAGTACTTC. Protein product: CASSQDTIPTALSYEQYF.

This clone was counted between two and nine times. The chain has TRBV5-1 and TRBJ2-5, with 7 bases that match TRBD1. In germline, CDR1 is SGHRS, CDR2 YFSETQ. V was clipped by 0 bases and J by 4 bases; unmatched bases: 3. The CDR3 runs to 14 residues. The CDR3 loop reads CASSLEGALETQYF. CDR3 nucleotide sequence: TGCGCCAGCAGCTTGGAGGGGGCCCTAGAGACCCAGTACTTC.

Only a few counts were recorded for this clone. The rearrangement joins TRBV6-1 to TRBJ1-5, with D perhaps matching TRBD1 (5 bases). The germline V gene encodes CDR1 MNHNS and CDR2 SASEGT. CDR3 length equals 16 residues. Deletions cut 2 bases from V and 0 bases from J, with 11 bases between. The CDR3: CASSEFGAYSNQPQHF. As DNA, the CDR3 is TGTGCCAGCAGTGAATTTGGGGCATATAGCAATCAGCCCCAGCATTTT.

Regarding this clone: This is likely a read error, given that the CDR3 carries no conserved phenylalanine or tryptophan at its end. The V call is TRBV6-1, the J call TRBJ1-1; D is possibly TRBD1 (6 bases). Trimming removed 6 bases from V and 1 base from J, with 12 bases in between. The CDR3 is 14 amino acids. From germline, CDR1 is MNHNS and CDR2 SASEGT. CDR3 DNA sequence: TGTGCCAGCAGCGCACTACAGGGGAACACTGAAGCTTTCCTT. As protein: CASSALQGNTEAFL.